Following are 19 T cell receptor beta chains from one sample sequenced in a study of T cell repertoires in cytomegalovirus infection. TCRdb re-called the reads through MiXCR, storing one row per CDR3 protein. The sample lists some 400,000 distinct CDR3 sequences, roughly 18% occurring once. The material sequenced was PBMCs. Receptor source: a human donor in good health (CMV status not recorded). Some clones in this sample may be carry-over from other donors' samples.

The chain employs TRBV20-1 and TRBJ1-3; the D is unclear. Trimming took 1 base from V and 4 from J, leaving 5 bases between them. CDR3 length equals 12 residues. CDR1 is DFQATT, CDR2 SNEGSKA, per germline (reference sequence). The CDR3 region is CSARAPGNTIYF. The CDR3, as DNA: TGCAGTGCTAGAGCACCGGGAAACACCATATATTTT.

The J gene is TRBJ2-5, the V gene TRBV7-9; TRBD2 agrees at 12 bases. Trimming took 4 bases from V and 5 from J; bases not matched to a gene: 8. Germline CDR1 is SEHNR and CDR2 is FQNEAQ (reference sequence). CDR3 length: 16 residues. The CDR3 protein is CASSSKTSGRNETQYF. For the CDR3, the DNA is TGTGCCAGCAGCTCTAAGACTAGCGGGAGAAACGAGACCCAGTACTTC.

This chain links TRBV7-6 with TRBJ2-7; 7 bases line up with TRBD1. Losses at the gene ends were 5 bases for V and 3 bases for J; bases not matched to a gene: 7. This CDR3 contains 14 residues. The germline CDR1 and CDR2 sequences are SGHVS and FNYEAQ. The CDR3 sequence: CASSRGPKSYEQYF. CDR3 DNA: TGTGCCAGCAGCAGGGGGCCAAAGAGCTACGAGCAGTACTTC.

This clonotype was counted ten times or more. The chain couples TRBV7-6 to TRBJ2-1, with D perhaps given as TRBD1 or TRBD2 (5 bases each). This CDR3 contains 16 residues. From germline, CDR1 is SGHVS and CDR2 FNYEAQ. Trimming shortened V by 5 bases and J by 0 bases, and 14 bases separated the two germline ends. This CDR3 reads CASSTYWGSSYNEQFF. In DNA, the CDR3 is TGTGCCAGCAGCACGTATTGGGGGAGCTCCTACAATGAGCAGTTCTTC.

This clonotype was seen more than once but under ten times. The CDR3 reads CASSLFVRGRNEQFF. As DNA, the CDR3 is TGTGCCAGCAGTTTATTTGTGCGCGGACGCAATGAGCAGTTCTTC. J is TRBJ2-1 and V is TRBV28, with D uncertain. The CDR3 runs to 15 residues. V was cut by 1 base and J by 6 bases, with 13 bases left in between. The germline gives CDR1 MDHEN, CDR2 SYDVKM. Combining the CDR3 with reference TRBV28 and TRBJ2-1 gives the whole variable domain DVKVTQSSRYLVKRTGEKVFLECVQDMDHENMFWYRQDPGLGLRLIYFSYDVKMKEKGDIPEGYSVSREKKERFSLILESASTNQTSMYLCASSLFVRGRNEQFFGPGTRLTVL.

V is TRBV18 and J is TRBJ2-2, with D hard to call. This CDR3 has 14 amino acids. Per germline, CDR1 KGHSH and CDR2 LQKENI. Deletions cut 4 bases from V and 5 bases from J, with 11 bases between. In DNA form, the CDR3 reads TGTGCCAGCTCACTAACGTACGGGACCGGGGAGCTGTTTTTT. It codes for CASSLTYGTGELFF.

The CDR3 bases are TGTGCCTGGACCCAAGGCCTTTCGGGAGGTGAAAAACTGTTTTTT. Translation: CAWTQGLSGGEKLFF. The chain joins TRBV30 to TRBJ1-4; D is uncertain. CDR3 length equals 15 residues. Germline CDR1 GTSNPN, CDR2 SVGIG (reference sequence). Trimming took 4 bases from V and 7 from J, leaving 19 bases between them.

This clonotype was seen many times. This chain links TRBV4-3 with TRBJ1-1; the match to TRBD1 covers 10 bases. Germline V lookup: CDR1 LGHNA, CDR2 YSLEER. CDR3 length: 17 amino acids. V lost 1 base and J lost 1; bases outside the gene matches: 6. CDR3 nucleotides: TGCGCCAGCAGCCAAGTCCCGGGACAGGGGCCGAACACTGAAGCTTTCTTT. It specifies CASSQVPGQGPNTEAFF.

Concerning this clonotype itself: Germline and junction disagree at one end, which may indicate a read error. This CDR3 is CNARDSRNSNQPQHF. The DNA of the CDR3 is TGCAATGCTAGGGACAGCCGAAATAGCAATCAGCCCCAGCATTTT. This chain links TRBV20-1 with TRBJ1-5, with 7 bases lining up with TRBD1. This CDR3 comprises 15 residues. Germline V gene data show CDR1 as DFQATT and CDR2 as SNEGSKA (reference sequence).

The DNA for the CDR3 is TGTGCCAGCAGCCCAACAGGGGGCGGAAACACCATATATTTT. This encodes CASSPTGGGNTIYF. The chain employs TRBV2 and TRBJ1-3, with TRBD1 identical over 9 bases. Germline V gene sequence: CDR1 SNHLY, CDR2 FYNNEI. The CDR3 loop spans 14 amino acids. J gave up 4 bases and V 6 bases, and 4 bases lay outside the gene matches.

The V gene is TRBV29-1, the J gene TRBJ1-1; a weak D match, TRBD1 (5 bases). This CDR3 region has 13 residues. In germline, CDR1 is SQVTM, CDR2 ANQGSEA. Trimming took off 4 bases at V and 4 bases at J, with 13 bases between the two ends. DNA for the CDR3: TGCAGCGTTGCAGGGAGAATAGGCACTGAAGCTTTCTTT. Residues: CSVAGRIGTEAFF.

The chain has TRBV15 and TRBJ2-7; 8 nucleotides line up with TRBD1. After removal of 2 bases from V and 5 bases from J, the junction contained 2 bases not matched to a gene. The CDR3 runs to 13 residues. CDR1 is LNHNV, CDR2 YYDKDF, per germline (reference sequence). The CDR3 sequence is CATSRYRGNEQYF. As DNA, the CDR3 is TGTGCCACCAGCAGATACAGGGGGAACGAGCAGTACTTC. The full variable domain, rest sourced from reference TRBV15 and TRBJ2-7, is DAMVIQNPRYQVTQFGKPVTLSCSQTLNHNVMYWYQQKSSQAPKLLFHYYDKDFNNEADTPDNFQSRRPNTSFCFLDIRSPGLGDTAMYLCATSRYRGNEQYFGPGTRLTVT.

This clonotype was counted at least ten times. The V and J genes are TRBV5-5 and TRBJ1-3, with D possibly being TRBD1 (5 bases). CDR1 is SGHKS and CDR2 is YYEKEE in the germline V gene (reference sequence). The CDR3 totals 15 residues. V was cut by 4 bases and J by 2 bases, with 13 bases left in between. The CDR3 spells CASSTGGVAGNTIYF. Written as DNA, the CDR3 is TGTGCCAGCAGCACCGGGGGGGTCGCTGGAAACACCATATATTTT.

This clonotype has a count of ten or more. V gene TRBV20-1 combines with J gene TRBJ2-1, with a possible D match to TRBD1 (5 bases). Looked up from germline, CDR1 is DFQATT and CDR2 is SNEGSKA (reference sequence). V gave up 2 bases and J gave up 4 bases, with 15 bases separating them. CDR3 length: 15 amino acids. CDR3 coding DNA: TGCAGTGCTAGAAAGTATGGCCAGGGTTACAATGAGCAGTTCTTC. It translates to CSARKYGQGYNEQFF.

The chain recombines TRBV2 with TRBJ2-7; D might be TRBD2 (5 bases). Trimming removed 8 bases from V and 3 bases from J, with 11 bases in between. The length of the CDR3 is 12 residues. The germline V gene has CDR1 SNHLY and CDR2 FYNNEI. The CDR3 protein is CASRKGDYEQYF. Written as DNA, the CDR3 is TGTGCCAGCCGGAAGGGAGACTACGAGCAGTACTTC.

At least ten counts were recorded for this clonotype. At one boundary the junction diverges from the germline segment, which might be a read error. The genes are TRBV12-3 or TRBV12-4 and TRBJ1-1; D is uncertain. The CDR3 extends over 11 amino acids. This CDR3 is CASSLGVEAFF. Written as DNA, the CDR3 is TGTGCCAGCAGCTTAGGAGTTGAAGCTTTCTTT.

The V and J genes are TRBV3-1 and TRBJ2-7; 8 bases are a match to TRBD2. This CDR3 has 16 amino acids. Trimming removed 4 bases from V and 3 bases from J; junction bases left unmatched: 11. Germline V gene lookup returns CDR1 LGHDT and CDR2 YNNKEL (reference sequence). CDR3 sequence (DNA): TGTGCCAGCAGCCGGCGCGGGGGGCGGGAAAACTACGAGCAGTACTTC. Residues: CASSRRGGRENYEQYF.

This clonotype was found a few times. This chain connects TRBV2 to TRBJ1-2; 7 nucleotides align to TRBD1. There are 13 residues in the CDR3. Per germline, CDR1 SNHLY and CDR2 FYNNEI. The V gene end was trimmed by 4 bases and the J gene end by 8 bases; junction bases not matched to a gene: 7. The CDR3 here is CASSVRGLEGYTF. In DNA, the CDR3 is TGTGCCAGCAGTGTTAGGGGGCTGGAGGGCTACACCTTC.

The CDR3 is CASRRGGEQYF. The CDR3 DNA is TGTGCCAGCCGAAGGGGGGGCGAGCAGTACTTC. The rearrangement joins TRBV6-1 to TRBJ2-7; maybe TRBD2 (7 bases). This CDR3 comprises 11 residues. Trimming shortened V by 8 bases and J by 6 bases, and 11 bases separated the two germline ends. Germline V gene sequence: CDR1 MNHNS, CDR2 SASEGT.